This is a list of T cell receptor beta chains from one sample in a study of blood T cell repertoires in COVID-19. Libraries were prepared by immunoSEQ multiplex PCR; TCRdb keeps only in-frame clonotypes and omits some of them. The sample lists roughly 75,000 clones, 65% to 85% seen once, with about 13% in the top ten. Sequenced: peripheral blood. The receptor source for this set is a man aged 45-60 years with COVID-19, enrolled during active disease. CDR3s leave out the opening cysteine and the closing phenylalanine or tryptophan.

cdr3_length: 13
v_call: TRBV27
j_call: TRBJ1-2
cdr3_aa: ASSLAGTGNYGYT

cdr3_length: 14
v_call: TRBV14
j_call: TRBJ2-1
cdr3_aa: ASSQGNLAGRDEQF

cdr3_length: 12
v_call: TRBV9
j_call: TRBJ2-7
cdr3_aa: ASSRGQGPYEQY

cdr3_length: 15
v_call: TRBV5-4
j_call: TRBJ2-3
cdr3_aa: ASSSGLAISSTDTQY

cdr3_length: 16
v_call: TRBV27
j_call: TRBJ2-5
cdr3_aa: ASSPRASGSYTGETQY

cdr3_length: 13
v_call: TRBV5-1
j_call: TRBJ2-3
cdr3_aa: ASSSSGTRRDTQY

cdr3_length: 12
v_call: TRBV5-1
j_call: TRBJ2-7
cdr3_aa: ASSRGREGYEQY

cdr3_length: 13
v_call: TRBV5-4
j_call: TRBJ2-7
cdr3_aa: ASSSGGRGVSPKY

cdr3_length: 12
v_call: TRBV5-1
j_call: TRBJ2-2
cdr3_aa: ANGRSGNTGELF

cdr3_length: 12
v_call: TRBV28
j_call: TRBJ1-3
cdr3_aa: ASSLRQAGNTIY

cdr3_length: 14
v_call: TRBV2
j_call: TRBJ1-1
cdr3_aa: ASSRAGGGLNTEAF

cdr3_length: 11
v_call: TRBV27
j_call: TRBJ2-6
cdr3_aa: ATFRAGANVLT

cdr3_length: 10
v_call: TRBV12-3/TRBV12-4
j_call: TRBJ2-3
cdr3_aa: ASSFGEDTQY

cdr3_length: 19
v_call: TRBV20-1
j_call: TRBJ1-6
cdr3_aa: SASAPPGQGSLSSYNSPLH

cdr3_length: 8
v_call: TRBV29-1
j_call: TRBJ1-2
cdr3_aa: NAGGYGYT

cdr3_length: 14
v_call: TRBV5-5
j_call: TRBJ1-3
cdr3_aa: ASSLEPGVSGNTIY

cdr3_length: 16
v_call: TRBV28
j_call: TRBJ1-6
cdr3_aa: ASSGSAGTGLWYSPLH

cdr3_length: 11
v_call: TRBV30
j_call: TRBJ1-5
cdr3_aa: AWARDSNQPQH

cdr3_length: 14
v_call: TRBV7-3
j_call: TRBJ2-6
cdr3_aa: ASSLSTGAGANVLT

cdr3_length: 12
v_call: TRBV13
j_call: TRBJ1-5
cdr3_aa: ASSLGQDNQPQH

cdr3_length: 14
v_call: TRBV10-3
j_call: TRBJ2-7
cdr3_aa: AISGGGRLLLREQY

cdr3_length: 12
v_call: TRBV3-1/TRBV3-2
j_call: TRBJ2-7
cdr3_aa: ASSPPSGGAEQY

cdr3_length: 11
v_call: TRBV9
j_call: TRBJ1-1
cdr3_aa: ASSTGIDTEAF

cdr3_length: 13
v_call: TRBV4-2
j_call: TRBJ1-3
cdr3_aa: ASSPTGSSGNTIY

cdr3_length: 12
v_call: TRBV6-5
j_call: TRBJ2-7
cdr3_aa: ASSSRLAAYEQY

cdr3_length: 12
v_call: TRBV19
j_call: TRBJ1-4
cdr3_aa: ASSPTRRGEKLF

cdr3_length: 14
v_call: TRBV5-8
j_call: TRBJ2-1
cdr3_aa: ASTPSTSGASNEQF

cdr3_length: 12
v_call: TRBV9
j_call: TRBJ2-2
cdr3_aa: ASSVVPSTGELF